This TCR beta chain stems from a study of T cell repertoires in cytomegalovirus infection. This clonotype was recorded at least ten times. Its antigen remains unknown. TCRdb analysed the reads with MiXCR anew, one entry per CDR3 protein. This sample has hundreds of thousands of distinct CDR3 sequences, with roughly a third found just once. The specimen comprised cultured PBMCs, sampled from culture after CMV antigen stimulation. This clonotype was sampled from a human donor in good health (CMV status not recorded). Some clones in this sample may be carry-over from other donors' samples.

As DNA, the CDR3 is TGTGCCAGCGGACTAGGGGGGGGTTCCTACAATGAGCAGTTCTTC. Protein product: CASGLGGGSYNEQFF. This chain uses TRBV7-2 with TRBJ2-1; weak D call: TRBD2 (7 bases). V was pared by 8 bases and J by 1 base, with 15 bases between. Germline V gene sequence: CDR1 SGHTA, CDR2 FQGNSA. The CDR3 sequence is 15 residues long.